This T cell receptor beta chain was captured in a study of early T cells in non-severe SARS-CoV-2 infection (dated by TCRdb to about 2021). Looking at the study overall: Because TCR sequencing was done on bulk RNA from unsorted whole blood, the alpha and beta chains could not be paired. Results the study describes overall, beyond this receptor: VDJdb matching was skewed toward anti-spike CD8 responses and likely underestimated virus-specific expansions, missing private and CD4 specificities.

Library prep was done by 5' RACE. Sequencing was performed on a NextSeq 500. Unique molecular identifiers were attached to individual cDNA molecules in the TCR library protocol so that sequencing error and PCR bias could be corrected. Both TCR alpha and beta chains were sequenced, and tight co-correlation was observed between alpha and beta sequence abundances in each sample. Per the original workflow: V gene, J gene and CDR3 annotation of TCR sequences was performed with Decombinator V4. TCRs were defined as expanded if a significant change between any two time points was detected under a Poisson model with p below 0.0001. TCR abundances were normalised to the total number of TCRs sequenced per sample and were expressed as counts per million. TRAV1-2 paired with TRAJ12, TRAJ20 or TRAJ33 defined MAIT TCRs, while TRAV10 paired with TRAJ18 defined iNKT TCRs. VDJdb, accessed on 1 November 2021, was searched for TCRs annotated for CMV, EBV and SARS-CoV-2, and TCRs annotated for more than one antigen were excluded. Starting from the raw public reads, TCRdb applied fastp trimming at Q25, assembled clones with MiXCR and retained in-frame beta chains. Under each unique CDR3 protein, matching rows form one entry showing the most common genes and DNA. The V and J calls come from TCRdb's annotation, not from the publication. This sample is represented by about 76,000 distinct CDR3 sequences; around 15% of them were singletons. 12% of the sample goes to the ten largest clones.

V loses 5 bases at its end and J loses 3 bases; junction bases beyond the gene matches: 7. The CDR3 spans 15 residues, from the cysteine through the phenylalanine. The sequence is cut down to CDR3 DNA, 45 bases in frame from base 1. Reading the germline V gene gives CDR1 MDHEN and CDR2 SYDVKM. This clonotype has at least ten counts. This clone's antigen is unknown. No base-level quality is on record; no much larger clone is a single base apart. A case-control design nested within a healthcare worker cohort in London, UK, was used, with weekly nasopharyngeal swab PCR tests and blood sampling performed. Healthcare workers were enrolled in the week of the UK lockdown, from 23 to 31 March 2020, and were followed every week for up to about 15 weeks.

The rearrangement combines TRBV28 with TRBJ2-1, with TRBD1 identical over 7 junction bases. The sequenced sample was whole blood. The receptor's source is an adult who was a healthcare worker with PCR-confirmed SARS-CoV-2 infection or an uninfected control (not recorded which). The CDR3 loop reads CASSTGALNYNEQFF. The DNA reads as follows: TGTGCCAGCAGTACAGGGGCTCTCAACTACAATGAGCAGTTCTTC.